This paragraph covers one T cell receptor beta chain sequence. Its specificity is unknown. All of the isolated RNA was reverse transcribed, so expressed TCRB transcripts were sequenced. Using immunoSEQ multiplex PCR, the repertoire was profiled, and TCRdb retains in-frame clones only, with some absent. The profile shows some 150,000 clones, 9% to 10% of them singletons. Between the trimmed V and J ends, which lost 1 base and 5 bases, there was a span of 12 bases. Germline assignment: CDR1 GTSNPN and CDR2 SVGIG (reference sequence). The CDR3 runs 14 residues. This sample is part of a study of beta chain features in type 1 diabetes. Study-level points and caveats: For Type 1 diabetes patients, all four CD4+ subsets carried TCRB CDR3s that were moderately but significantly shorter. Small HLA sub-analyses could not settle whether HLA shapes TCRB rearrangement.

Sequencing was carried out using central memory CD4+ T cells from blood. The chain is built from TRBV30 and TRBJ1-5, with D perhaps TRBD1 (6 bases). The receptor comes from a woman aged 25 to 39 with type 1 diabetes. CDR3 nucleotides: TGTGCCTGGAGTGGTACGGCAGGGGATCAGCCCCAGCATTTT. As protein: CAWSGTAGDQPQHF.